This TCR beta chain is from a study of T-cell memory formation after mild COVID-19. In the study overall: Across donors, TCR clusters were largely donor specific. General study findings and limits: Day 15 to 85 contracting clones showed balanced CD4/CD8; day 15 to 37 expanders favored CD4+. The pre-infection memory compartment contained some responding clones, suggesting cross-reactive memory joined.

The V end lost 5 bases, the J end lost 8 bases, and 10 bases lay between the germline ends. The CDR3 is 12 amino acids. The germline CDR1 and CDR2 sequences are SGHAT and FQNNGV. Of note for this clonotype: Its antigen is as yet unknown.

TCRalpha and TCRbeta libraries used 5'RACE with constant-segment primers and UMIs. TCRdb reprocessed the 5' RACE reads via MiXCR and lists one record per CDR3 protein. Among some 68,000 distinct CDR3 sequences, over 15% were seen once, and the ten largest hold 31%. The receptor was derived from an adult woman who had mild COVID-19 (a few samples of this study predate the infection). Cell type and time point are not known. The sample was PBMCs or a T cell subset sorted from them (not recorded which). The rearrangement uses TRBV11-2 and TRBJ2-1; D uncertain. The DNA of the CDR3 is TGTGCCAGCAGCGCACTAACTTATGAGCAGTTCTTC. The encoded protein is CASSALTYEQFF.